A single sample is the source of the 6 T cell receptor beta chains below, sequenced in a study of metastatic and nonmetastatic thyroid tumors. Thyroid surgery was preceded by no treatment in any patient. TCRdb re-analyzed the PCR reads using MiXCR. The sample carries about 16,000 clones, 31% recorded once. Sequencing input: blood. Every receptor here comes from a female donor with papillary thyroid cancer or a benign thyroid nodule (not recorded which). Some clones in this sample may be carry-over from other donors' samples.

This sequence joins TRBV7-8 and TRBJ2-1; 7 nucleotides line up with TRBD1. CDR3 length: 13 amino acids. The V and J ends lost 8 bases and 8 bases, in that order; junction bases with no gene match: 9. Germline-derived CDR1 and CDR2 are SGHVS and FQNEAQ. The CDR3 is CASRDRVTDEQFF. The CDR3 region has the DNA TGTGCCAGCCGTGACAGGGTTACCGATGAGCAGTTCTTC.

This chain joins TRBV6-2 or TRBV6-3 and TRBJ1-2; D gene unclear. The germline V gene has CDR1 MNHEY and CDR2 SVGEGT. V was shortened by 3 bases and J by 2 bases, with 7 bases between the two germline ends. The CDR3 has 13 residues. In DNA form, the CDR3 reads TGTGCCAGCAGTTATGGATTCAACTATGGCTACACCTTC. Residues: CASSYGFNYGYTF.

This clone has ten or more counts. V is TRBV12-3 or TRBV12-4 and J is TRBJ1-5; D is unresolved. Trimming cost V 3 bases and J 0 bases, with 9 bases left between them. This CDR3 is 15 amino acids long. The CDR3 coding sequence is TGTGCCAGCAGTTTCGCAGGTGATAGCAATCAGCCCCAGCATTTT. Translated: CASSFAGDSNQPQHF.

The table lists this clone with a few counts. The chain has TRBV6-2 or TRBV6-3 and TRBJ2-7, with 13 bases lining up with TRBD2. The CDR3 covers 15 residues. Germline trimming cut 6 bases from V and 4 bases from J; bases unmatched to any gene: 6. Per germline, CDR1 MNHEY and CDR2 SVGEGT. The CDR3 DNA sequence: TGTGCCAGCAGGGGACTAGCGGGACGGGGTTACGAGCAGTACTTC. Protein: CASRGLAGRGYEQYF.

This clone is labeled as medium-sized. The chain recombines TRBV10-1 with TRBJ1-3, with 8 bases that match TRBD1. Germline CDR1 WNHNN, CDR2 SYGVQD (reference sequence). There are 16 residues in the CDR3. V shed 2 bases, J shed 2 bases, and the junction held 5 bases outside the gene matches. The CDR3 sequence: CASSEGQGKAGNTIYF. The DNA of the CDR3 is TGCGCCAGCAGTGAGGGACAGGGTAAAGCTGGAAACACCATATATTTT.

The V and J genes are TRBV5-1 and TRBJ1-1; D may be TRBD1 (5 bases). Trimming stripped 0 bases from V and 0 bases from J, with 12 bases between. The length of the CDR3 is 16 residues. Germline lookup yields CDR1 SGHRS and CDR2 YFSETQ. CDR3 residues: CASSLGLTGMNTEAFF. The CDR3, as DNA: TGCGCCAGCAGCTTGGGGCTAACAGGAATGAACACTGAAGCTTTCTTT.